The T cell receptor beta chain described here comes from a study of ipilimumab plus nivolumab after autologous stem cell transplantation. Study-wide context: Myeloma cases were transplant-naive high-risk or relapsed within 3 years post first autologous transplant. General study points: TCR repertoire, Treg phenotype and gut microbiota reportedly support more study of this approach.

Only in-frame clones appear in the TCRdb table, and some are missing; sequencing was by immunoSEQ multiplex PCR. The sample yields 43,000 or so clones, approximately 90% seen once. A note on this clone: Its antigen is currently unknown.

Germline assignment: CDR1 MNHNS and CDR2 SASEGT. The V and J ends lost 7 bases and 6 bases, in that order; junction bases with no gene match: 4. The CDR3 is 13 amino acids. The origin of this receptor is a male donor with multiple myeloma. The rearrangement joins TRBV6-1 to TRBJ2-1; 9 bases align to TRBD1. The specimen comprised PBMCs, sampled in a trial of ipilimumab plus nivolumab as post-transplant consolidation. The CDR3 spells CASTRDRVNEQFF. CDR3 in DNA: TGTGCCAGCACCCGGGACAGGGTCAATGAGCAGTTCTTC.